This T cell receptor beta chain was captured by sequencing in a study of cytomegalovirus exposure and HLA in healthy donors. Per germline, CDR1 GTSNPN and CDR2 SVGIG (reference sequence). This CDR3 region has 13 residues. The primer mix had 60 Vbeta and 13 Jbeta primers. The assay was immunoSEQ multiplex PCR, and TCRdb's table has in-frame clones only and misses some. The sample holds 120,000 to 150,000 clones; 65% to 90% are singletons and the top ten take less than 3.5%. This clone was picked up a small number of times. Its antigen is unknown. At one of its ends the junction is not consistent with the germline gene, which may arise from a read error. Study-wide points: Both high specificity and high sensitivity reportedly marked the classifier's diagnosis of cytomegalovirus status.

The rearrangement joins TRBV30 to TRBJ1-4, with TRBD1 identical over 9 bases. This TCR was sampled from a woman aged 25 to 39 in good health and CMV-seronegative. The material sequenced was PBMCs. The CDR3 spells CAGEVGQGYQRRF. The DNA of the CDR3 is TGTGCCGGCGAGGTGGGACAGGGCTACCAACGGCGCTTT. Variable domain in full (rest from reference TRBV30 and TRBJ1-4): SQTIHQWPATLVQPVGSPLSLECTVEGTSNPNLYWYRQAAGRGLQLLFYSVGIGQISSEVPQNLSASRPQDRQFILSSKKLLLSDSGFYLCAGEVGQGYQRRFGSGTQLSVL.